This T cell receptor (beta chain) is drawn from a study of blood T cell repertoires in COVID-19. The V and J ends lost 7 bases and 0 bases, in that order; junction bases with no gene match: 9. Germline V CDR1 and CDR2: SQVTM, ANQGSEA. This CDR3 spans 16 amino acids. How the authors handled the data: Estimation of nucleated cell counts was performed using reference gene primer amplification. Some clones are missing from TCRdb's copy, which holds only in-frame ones; the method was immunoSEQ multiplex PCR. The V and J calls and clone size are taken from that table; D and trimming were inferred from the DNA. The top ten clones hold about 1.3% of a sample with some 220,000 clones, 75% to 85% of them seen once.

The clonotype originates from a woman in her twenties or thirties with COVID-19, enrolled during active disease. Material: peripheral blood. The genes are TRBV29-1 and TRBJ2-3; 11 bases fit TRBD2. The CDR3 loop is CSAVAGGRGSTDTQYF. The CDR3 region has the DNA TGCAGCGCCGTAGCGGGAGGGCGGGGGAGCACAGATACGCAGTATTTT.